These T cell receptor beta chains were read from a single sample in a study of cytomegalovirus exposure and HLA in healthy donors. Here immunoSEQ multiplex PCR was the method, and the copy in TCRdb shows in-frame clones only, minus some. The data include about 130,000 clones; the top ten clones carry about 2.2%. The sequencing input was PBMCs. These receptors came from a man aged 40-50 years in good health and CMV-seronegative. The CDR3 runs from the conserved cysteine through the conserved F or W.

cdr3_aa v_call cdr3_length
CASSQSKQGTRWGTEAFF TRBV16 18
CASSSSSGPYEQYF TRBV28 14
CASSLVAGAGTDTQYF TRBV11-2 16
CSVGGLAGVYEQYF TRBV29-1 14
CASSGQETSGNGELFF TRBV5-1 16
CAWSRTGLTEAFF TRBV30 13
CASSLEGGAKAFF TRBV5-1 13
CASSSIGREARHEQFF TRBV11-2 16
CASSHQLEAGVAYNEQFF TRBV4-3 18
CASSYSRTASFYEQYF TRBV6-5 16
CASSLALQGFYEQYF TRBV7-2 15
CASSHHGTSGTYEQYF TRBV11-3 16
CASSFVQGGNQPQHF TRBV7-2 15
CASSTPGKLGVEAFF TRBV19 15
CASIGTGGVTYEQYF TRBV6-1 15
CASSWKTGVGAEQYF TRBV5-4 15
CASSLDGSQETQYF TRBV5-1 14
CASTSLQGPYGYTF TRBV6-1 14
CASRRLAGAYEQYF TRBV11-2 14
CASSSTGGPDTQYF TRBV5-1 14
CASSQMTSGRAKEFF TRBV6-5 15
CASSQDSSSRDTQYF TRBV4-3 15
CASRVRLAGVYEQYF TRBV2 15